This T cell receptor beta chain was documented in a study of glioma-infiltrating T cells after dendritic cell vaccination. Study information: Autologous tumor lysate-pulsed dendritic cell vaccination was given between the early 2000s and the early 2010s.

V was clipped by 3 bases and J by 3 bases; unmatched bases: 12. Germline V gives CDR1 PRHDT, CDR2 FYEKMQ (reference sequence). The CDR3 extends over 17 amino acids. The data were produced by immunoSEQ multiplex PCR, yet TCRdb's version contains in-frame clones alone and is incomplete. This repertoire shows tens of thousands of clones, around 83% found once; its top ten account for roughly 6.8%. Noted time point: after dendritic cell vaccination, including at tumor progression/relapse. This clonotype originated in a human donor with glioblastoma. The chain employs TRBV13 and TRBJ2-7, with 9 nucleotides matching TRBD2. The sample consisted of blood, taken after dendritic cell vaccination. The CDR3 sequence: CASSFSREASGDYEQYF. The CDR3 DNA sequence: TGTGCCAGCAGCTTCTCCCGGGAGGCTAGCGGGGACTACGAGCAGTACTTC.